These T cell receptor beta chains were read from a single sample in a study of CD8+ T cells in alopecia areata. Assay used: immunoSEQ multiplex PCR; TCRdb lists only in-frame clones, some missing. The table shows approximately 130,000 clones, with about 50% occurring only once. Material: NKG2D-low CD8+ T cells sorted from blood. The receptors were gathered from a human donor with alopecia areata. The CDR3 runs from the conserved cysteine through the conserved F or W. D genes are given only for firm matches.

TRBJ2-6 | - | TRBV29-1 | CSVETASGANVLTF
- | - | TRBV30 | CAWSVITDGGKETQYF
TRBJ2-1 | - | TRBV9 | CASSVGYNEQFF
TRBJ1-5 | TRBD1 | TRBV30 | CAWSTGQGNQPQHF
TRBJ1-2 | - | TRBV29-1 | CSVKNYLRTPYGYTF
TRBJ2-3 | - | TRBV12-5 | CASGSGDTQYF
TRBJ2-7 | - | TRBV2 | CASRGHEQYF
TRBJ2-4 | - | TRBV2 | CASSEFDQNIQYF
TRBJ2-3 | - | TRBV29-1 | CSVGSTGPTDTQYF
TRBJ2-2 | - | TRBV29-1 | CSVQGLVGELFF
TRBJ2-7 | - | TRBV30 | CAWQESHEQYF
TRBJ2-1 | TRBD2 | TRBV7-8 | CASSWELAGNEQFF
TRBJ2-5 | - | TRBV30 | CAWGRAEGQETQYF
TRBJ1-1 | - | TRBV5-6 | CASSFGSMNTEAFF
TRBJ1-5 | - | TRBV5-1 | CATRMRDQPQHF
TRBJ1-1 | - | TRBV29-1 | CSVGLGTEAFF
TRBJ2-5 | - | TRBV5-1 | CASSLEASQETQYF
TRBJ2-3 | TRBD2 | TRBV2 | CASSESRGSDTQYF
TRBJ2-1 | - | TRBV5-1 | CASSLLGGNEQFF
TRBJ2-7 | - | TRBV30 | CAWGTSHYEQYF
TRBJ1-1 | TRBD1 | TRBV27 | CASSTTGVWTEAFF
TRBJ1-2 | - | TRBV28 | CASSSGVYGYTF
TRBJ2-3 | - | TRBV6-5 | CASSYSEGWGADTQYF
TRBJ1-2 | - | TRBV29-1 | CSVGSGTSRLGYTF
TRBJ2-1 | - | TRBV2 | CASSATGAYNEQFF
TRBJ2-1 | - | TRBV29-1 | CSVVAILGNEQFF
TRBJ2-2 | TRBD1 | TRBV29-1 | CSVLTGDSGELFF
TRBJ2-7 | TRBD2 | TRBV29-1 | CSVETGLAGFYEQYF